This note documents a single T cell receptor beta chain sequence. Its antigen is currently unknown. Individually, TCR cDNA molecules were each labelled with a unique molecular identifier. TCRdb independently ran MiXCR on the 5' RACE reads; one entry per CDR3 protein. The sample records tens of thousands of distinct CDR3 sequences, 10% to 15% being singletons. The germline gives CDR1 SGHDT, CDR2 YYEEEE. Between the trimmed V and J ends, which lost 1 base and 5 bases, there was a span of 9 bases. This CDR3 region has 13 residues. The source of the sample is a study of spatial heterogeneity in lung cancer. Study background: The library had UMIs, and each TCR and UMI pair averaged more than ten raw reads.

Regarding the study as a whole: Expanded tumor TCRs that were ubiquitous appeared in blood more at resection than follow-up.

Documented time point: sample taken at primary tumor resection. Frozen PBMC, nontumor lung or tumor provided whole RNA, which was sequenced unsorted. The donors comprised 60 to 85 untreated early-stage non-small cell lung cancer patients. The receptor was derived from a male donor with early-stage non-small cell lung cancer. The chain combines TRBV5-6 with TRBJ1-2; D call uncertain. The sample consisted of PBMCs, taken at surgery. The DNA for the CDR3 is TGTGCCAGCAGCTTGTCTGGATTTTATGGCTACACCTTC. It specifies CASSLSGFYGYTF.